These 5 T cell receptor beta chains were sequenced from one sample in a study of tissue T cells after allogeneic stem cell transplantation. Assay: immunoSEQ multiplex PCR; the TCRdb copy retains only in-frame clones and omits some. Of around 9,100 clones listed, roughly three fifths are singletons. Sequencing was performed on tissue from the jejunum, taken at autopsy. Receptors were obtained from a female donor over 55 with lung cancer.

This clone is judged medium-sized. CDR3 loop: CASRGRPNTGELFF. CDR3 sequence (DNA): TGTGCCAGCAGAGGGAGGCCGAACACCGGGGAGCTGTTTTTT. The rearrangement uses TRBV2 and TRBJ2-2; D perhaps matches TRBD2 (6 bases). CDR3 size: 14 residues. Germline V gene data show CDR1 as SNHLY and CDR2 as FYNNEI. V dropped 6 bases and J dropped 0 bases, with 8 bases sitting between them.

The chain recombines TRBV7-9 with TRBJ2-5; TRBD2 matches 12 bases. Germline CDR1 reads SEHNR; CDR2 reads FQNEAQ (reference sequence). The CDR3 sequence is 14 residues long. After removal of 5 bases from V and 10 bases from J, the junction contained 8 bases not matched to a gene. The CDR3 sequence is CASSPRLAGVGQYF. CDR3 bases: TGTGCCAGCAGCCCGCGACTAGCGGGAGTCGGCCAGTACTTC.

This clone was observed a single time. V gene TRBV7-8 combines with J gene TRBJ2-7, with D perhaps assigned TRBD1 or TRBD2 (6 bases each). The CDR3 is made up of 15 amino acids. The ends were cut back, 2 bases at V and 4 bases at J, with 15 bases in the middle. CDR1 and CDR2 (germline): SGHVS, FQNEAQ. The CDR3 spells CASSLRRGAIYEQYF. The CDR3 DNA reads TGTGCCAGCAGCTTAAGAAGGGGGGCCATTTACGAGCAGTACTTC.

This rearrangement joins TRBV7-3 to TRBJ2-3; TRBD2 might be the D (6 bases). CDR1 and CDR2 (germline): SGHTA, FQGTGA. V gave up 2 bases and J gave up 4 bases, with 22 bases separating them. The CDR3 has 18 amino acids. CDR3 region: CASSLWAGSGPRPDTQYF. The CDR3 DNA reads TGTGCCAGCAGCTTATGGGCCGGTAGCGGTCCCCGCCCAGATACGCAGTATTTT.

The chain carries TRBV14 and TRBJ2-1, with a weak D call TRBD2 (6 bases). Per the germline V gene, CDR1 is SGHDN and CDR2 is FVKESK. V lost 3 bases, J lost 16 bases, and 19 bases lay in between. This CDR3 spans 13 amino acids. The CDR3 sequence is CASSQVRAGGLFF. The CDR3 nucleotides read TGTGCCAGCAGCCAGGTTCGGGCAGGAGGGCTATTCTTC.